The 24 T cell receptor beta chains listed next were all sequenced from one sample in a study of naive and memory T cell subsets (dated by TCRdb to about 2017). The library was obtained by UMI-ligation and nested PCR. TCRdb names Illumina MiSeq as the instrument used. To cover both TRBC1 and TRBC2, the beta constant-region primer consisted of an equimolar mix of two oligonucleotides. TCRdb handled the public reads itself, with Q25 trimming in fastp and clone calling in MiXCR, and kept productive beta chains. Every distinct CDR3 protein forms one entry, paired with its most common genes and DNA. This sample is represented by some 150,000 distinct CDR3 sequences; 15% to 20% of them were singletons. The ten largest clones represent 0.14% to 0.15% of the sample. The specimen sequenced was naive CD4+ T cells from blood. The cell subset or site label of this sample denotes: naive T cells, CD45RA high CD27+. All receptors derive from a human donor in good health.

This clonotype was picked up many times. The V gene is TRBV12-3 or TRBV12-4, the J gene TRBJ1-1, with 7 nucleotides matching TRBD1. This CDR3 comprises 13 residues. The trim removed 1 base at V and 8 bases at J, leaving 4 bases unmatched. CDR3 region: CASSLGWDREAFF. In DNA form, the CDR3 reads TGTGCCAGCAGTTTAGGATGGGACAGAGAAGCTTTCTTT.

This rearrangement joins TRBV19 to TRBJ1-2; 7 bases line up with TRBD1. Germline trimming cut 3 bases from V and 3 bases from J; bases unmatched to any gene: 4. CDR3 size: 14 residues. The germline CDR1 and CDR2 sequences are LNHDA and SQIVND (reference sequence). The CDR3 sequence is CASSIRQGDYGYTF. CDR3 DNA: TGTGCCAGTAGTATCCGACAGGGAGACTATGGCTACACCTTC. Filled out from reference TRBV19 and TRBJ1-2, the complete variable domain reads DGGITQSPKYLFRKEGQNVTLSCEQNLNHDAMYWYRQDPGQGLRLIYYSQIVNDFQKGDIAEGYSVSREKKESFPLTVTSAQKNPTAFYLCASSIRQGDYGYTFGSGTRLTVV.

This clonotype was detected only a few times. The chain joins TRBV30 to TRBJ2-7; D unresolved. V lost 4 bases and J lost 1, with 5 bases in between. The germline gives CDR1 GTSNPN, CDR2 SVGIG (reference sequence). The CDR3 runs 11 residues. The CDR3: CAWMSSYEQYF. In DNA, the CDR3 is TGTGCCTGGATGTCTTCCTACGAGCAGTACTTC. The full variable domain, its missing parts supplied by reference TRBV30 and TRBJ2-7, is SQTIHQWPATLVQPVGSPLSLECTVEGTSNPNLYWYRQAAGRGLQLLFYSVGIGQISSEVPQNLSASRPQDRQFILSSKKLLLSDSGFYLCAWMSSYEQYFGPGTRLTVT.

This clonotype was detected only a few times. The rearrangement uses TRBV5-1 and TRBJ1-1; unclear D gene. The CDR3 runs 14 residues. V lost 8 bases, J lost 3 bases, and 17 bases lay in between. Germline values: CDR1 SGHRS, CDR2 YFSETQ. The CDR3 loop is CASGFSRADTEAFF. The CDR3, as DNA: TGCGCCAGTGGGTTCTCGAGGGCGGACACTGAAGCTTTCTTT.

This clonotype has only a few counts. The chain combines TRBV7-9 with TRBJ2-3, with D maybe TRBD1 (5 bases). This CDR3 region has 15 residues. Germline V gene data show CDR1 as SEHNR and CDR2 as FQNEAQ (reference sequence). Deletions cut 3 bases from V and 1 base from J, with 11 bases between. The CDR3 DNA follows: TGTGCCAGCAGCTTTCAGGGTCATCGCACAGATACGCAGTATTTT. Protein sequence: CASSFQGHRTDTQYF.

This rearrangement joins TRBV3-1 to TRBJ2-4; D unresolved. The CDR3 runs to 19 residues. Germline loops: CDR1 LGHDT, CDR2 YNNKEL (reference sequence). V lost 1 base to trimming and J lost 0 bases, with 19 bases between them. CDR3 amino acids: CASSQVGQIPFLAKNIQYF. The CDR3 DNA reads TGTGCCAGCAGCCAAGTTGGGCAAATCCCTTTCTTAGCCAAAAACATTCAGTACTTC.

The rearrangement joins TRBV10-3 to TRBJ1-3, with no clear D. CDR1 and CDR2 (germline): ENHRY, SYGVKD. CDR3 length equals 17 residues. V dropped 0 bases and J dropped 0 bases, with 12 bases sitting between them. The CDR3 DNA sequence: TGTGCCATCAGTGAGTCGTCCGGGTTGAGCTCTGGAAACACCATATATTTT. Translating it yields CAISESSGLSSGNTIYF.

This clonotype was recorded only once. The gene calls are TRBV20-1 and TRBJ2-1; D may be TRBD1 or TRBD2 (6 bases each). CDR3 size: 13 residues. V lost 5 bases, J lost 8 bases, and 16 bases lay in between. CDR1 and CDR2 from the germline V gene are DFQATT and SNEGSKA (reference sequence). The CDR3 loop reads CSALSPRGDEQFF. CDR3 in DNA: TGCAGTGCTCTTAGCCCGAGGGGGGATGAGCAGTTCTTC.

The gene calls are TRBV20-1 and TRBJ2-2, with D tentatively TRBD1 or TRBD2 (5 bases each). The V end was cut by 3 bases, the J end by 8 bases, with 16 bases between. Germline CDR1 reads DFQATT; CDR2 reads SNEGSKA (reference sequence). CDR3 length: 14 residues. The CDR3 sequence is CSASNRDGVGELFF. The CDR3 DNA sequence: TGCAGTGCTAGTAACCGGGACGGGGTGGGGGAGCTGTTTTTT.

This clonotype turned up a few times. The CDR3 here is CASRKRASSYNEQFF. CDR3 DNA sequence: TGTGCCAGCAGGAAGAGAGCGAGCTCCTACAATGAGCAGTTCTTC. The rearrangement uses TRBV12-3 or TRBV12-4 and TRBJ2-1, with D unclear. The CDR3 contains 15 residues. With 6 bases removed from V and 0 bases from J, the gap between germline ends came to 12 bases.

This sequence joins TRBV27 and TRBJ2-6, with D possibly called TRBD1 or TRBD2 (5 bases each). The germline gives CDR1 MNHEY, CDR2 SMNVEV (reference sequence). The CDR3 is 15 amino acids. V lost 7 bases to trimming and J lost 4 bases, with 14 bases between them. CDR3 protein: CASTGTHAGANVLTF. DNA for the CDR3: TGTGCCAGCACGGGGACCCACGCAGGGGCCAACGTCCTGACTTTC.

This chain uses TRBV13 with TRBJ2-7, with D perhaps matching TRBD1 (6 bases). Germline-derived CDR1 and CDR2 are PRHDT and FYEKMQ (reference sequence). Trimming removed 5 bases at V and 2 bases at J, with 19 bases between. The CDR3 is 16 residues long. Written as DNA, the CDR3 is TGTGCCAGCAGCCGCTCCAGTCGAGGGGGTGCCTACGAGCAGTACTTC. It codes for CASSRSSRGGAYEQYF.

This clonotype was counted between two and nine times. V and J are TRBV6-5 and TRBJ2-2; perhaps TRBD1 as D (5 bases). The V end lost 7 bases, the J end lost 4 bases, and 13 bases lay between the germline ends. CDR3 size: 14 residues. Germline values: CDR1 MNHEY, CDR2 SVGAGI. This CDR3 is CASIQGPGTGELFF. CDR3 bases: TGTGCCAGCATCCAGGGTCCGGGCACCGGGGAGCTGTTTTTT.

There are a few counts of this clonotype. The genes are TRBV6-2 or TRBV6-3 and TRBJ1-1; a weak D match, TRBD1 (5 bases). V lost 5 bases and J 6 bases, leaving 19 bases between the germline ends. Per germline, CDR1 MNHEY and CDR2 SVGEGT. This CDR3 spans 15 amino acids. CDR3 residues: CASSVDSYRIAEAFF. The CDR3 DNA reads TGTGCCAGCAGTGTAGACAGTTATCGGATCGCTGAAGCTTTCTTT.

This chain joins TRBV29-1 and TRBJ2-4; D is unclear. The CDR3 has 14 amino acids. The germline CDR1 and CDR2 sequences are SQVTM and ANQGSEA. Trimming cost V 6 bases and J 6 bases, with 18 bases left between them. CDR3 loop: CSVMKGSSGNIQYF. CDR3 DNA: TGCAGCGTCATGAAGGGCTCTTCTGGAAACATTCAGTACTTC.

There are a few counts of this clonotype. The V gene is TRBV5-1, the J gene TRBJ2-3; 11 nucleotides line up with TRBD2. Trimming removed 3 bases from V and 4 bases from J; junction bases left unmatched: 7. Per the germline V gene, CDR1 is SGHRS and CDR2 is YFSETQ. The CDR3 sequence is 16 residues long. The CDR3 nucleotides read TGCGCCAGCAGCTCCTATAGCGGGAGGGATGCAGATACGCAGTATTTT. It is translated as CASSSYSGRDADTQYF.

The V call is TRBV7-9, the J call TRBJ2-3, with a tentative D call TRBD1 (6 bases). Deletions cut 2 bases from V and 3 bases from J, with 15 bases between. There are 16 residues in the CDR3. Germline assignment: CDR1 SEHNR and CDR2 FQNEAQ (reference sequence). The CDR3 sequence is CASSLWGRGATDTQYF. CDR3 bases: TGTGCCAGCAGCTTATGGGGCAGGGGTGCGACAGATACGCAGTATTTT.

The rearrangement joins TRBV25-1 to TRBJ2-7; D perhaps matches TRBD2 (6 bases). Trimming shortened V by 6 bases and J by 0 bases, and 18 bases separated the two germline ends. This CDR3 spans 16 amino acids. CDR1 MGHDK and CDR2 SYGVNS come from the germline V gene. The CDR3 loop is CASRPGEVQGSYEQYF. The CDR3 DNA sequence: TGTGCCAGCAGGCCCGGGGAGGTGCAGGGCTCCTACGAGCAGTACTTC.

This chain joins TRBV2 and TRBJ1-2, with D perhaps matching TRBD1 (5 bases). The V gene lost 6 bases and the J gene lost 5 bases, with 10 bases spanning the gap. Germline assignment: CDR1 SNHLY and CDR2 FYNNEI. The CDR3 consists of 12 residues. This chain's CDR3 is CASRGRQYGYTF. CDR3 nucleotides: TGTGCCAGCAGGGGTAGACAGTATGGCTACACCTTC.

There are many counts of this clonotype. The V gene is TRBV20-1, the J gene TRBJ2-4; D gene ambiguous. The germline V and J ends were trimmed by 6 bases and 7 bases, with 10 bases remaining between them. This CDR3 is 11 amino acids long. The germline gives CDR1 DFQATT, CDR2 SNEGSKA (reference sequence). The CDR3 nucleotides read TGCAGTGCAAACCTGAGGAACATTCAGTACTTC. It specifies CSANLRNIQYF.

The rearrangement links TRBV15 to TRBJ2-3; D is uncertain. Trimming pared 1 base from V and 0 bases from J, leaving 8 bases between. In germline, CDR1 is LNHNV, CDR2 YYDKDF (reference sequence). The CDR3 loop spans 15 amino acids. In DNA, the CDR3 is TGTGCCACCAGCAGAGGTGTCTCTAGCACAGATACGCAGTATTTT. Protein product: CATSRGVSSTDTQYF.

The rearrangement uses TRBV29-1 and TRBJ2-3; tentative D call: TRBD2 (6 bases). Germline CDR1 is SQVTM and CDR2 is ANQGSEA. The CDR3 is made up of 12 amino acids. The V and J ends lost 7 bases and 2 bases respectively, with 10 bases between them. The CDR3 nucleotides are TGCAGCGCCGGGGGATTCACAGATACGCAGTATTTT. Translated, it gives CSAGGFTDTQYF.

This chain joins TRBV7-9 and TRBJ1-4, with D maybe TRBD1 (5 bases). V was trimmed by 0 bases and J by 7 bases, leaving 12 bases between them. The CDR3 length is 15 residues. CDR1 and CDR2 from the germline V gene are SEHNR and FQNEAQ (reference sequence). CDR3 region: CASSLAGRGTEKLFF. The CDR3 coding sequence is TGTGCCAGCAGCTTAGCAGGGAGAGGGACTGAAAAACTGTTTTTT.

This clonotype was counted many times. The chain has TRBV12-3 or TRBV12-4 and TRBJ2-1; weak D call: TRBD2 (6 bases). Trimming took off 3 bases at V and 2 bases at J, with 11 bases between the two ends. This CDR3 has 15 amino acids. CDR3 residues: CASSLSGVTYNEQFF. Written as DNA, the CDR3 is TGTGCCAGCAGTTTGTCGGGAGTAACCTACAATGAGCAGTTCTTC.